What follows describes a single T cell receptor (beta chain). As yet, its antigen is unknown. TCRdb's copy holds only in-frame clones and misses some; the assay was immunoSEQ multiplex PCR. The sample carries around 24,000 clones, more than 85% recorded once. This specimen belongs to a study of a mutant IDH1 vaccine in newly diagnosed glioma. Study-wide context: Sex distribution of treated patients was approximately 60% male and around 38% female; mean age was around 40 years. Overall study results and limits: Seemingly, top peripheral T cell clonotype changes bore no relation to pseudoprogression.

Time point meaning: baseline, week 1 (first vaccination visit). Described treatment: pre-vaccination baseline after standard-of-care therapy. Between the trimmed V and J ends, which lost 5 bases and 4 bases, there was a span of 14 bases. Germline-derived CDR1 and CDR2 are LNHDA and SQIVND (reference sequence). The CDR3 has 14 amino acids. This clonotype originated in a man in his thirties or forties with glioma. The chain couples TRBV19 to TRBJ2-5; tentatively, D is TRBD2 (6 bases). This specimen was PBMCs, taken from a glioma patient treated with radiotherapy, temozolomide or both. The CDR3, as DNA: TGTGCCAGTAGTCCTCCGGGACTCGGAGAGACCCAGTACTTC. Protein: CASSPPGLGETQYF. The entire variable domain, with the rest obtained from reference TRBV19 and TRBJ2-5, is as follows: DGGITQSPKYLFRKEGQNVTLSCEQNLNHDAMYWYRQDPGQGLRLIYYSQIVNDFQKGDIAEGYSVSREKKESFPLTVTSAQKNPTAFYLCASSPPGLGETQYFGPGTRLLVL.